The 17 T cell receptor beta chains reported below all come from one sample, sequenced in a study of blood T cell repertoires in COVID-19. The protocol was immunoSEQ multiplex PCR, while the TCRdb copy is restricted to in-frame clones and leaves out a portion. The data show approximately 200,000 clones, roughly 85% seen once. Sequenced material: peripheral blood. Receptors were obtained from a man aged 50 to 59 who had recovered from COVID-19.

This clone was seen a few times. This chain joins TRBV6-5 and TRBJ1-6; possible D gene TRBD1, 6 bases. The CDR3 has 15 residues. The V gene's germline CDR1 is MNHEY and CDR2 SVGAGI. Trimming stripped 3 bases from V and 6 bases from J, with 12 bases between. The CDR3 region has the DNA TGTGCCAGCAGTTATACTCAGGGGAGTAATTCACCCCTCCACTTT. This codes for CASSYTQGSNSPLHF.

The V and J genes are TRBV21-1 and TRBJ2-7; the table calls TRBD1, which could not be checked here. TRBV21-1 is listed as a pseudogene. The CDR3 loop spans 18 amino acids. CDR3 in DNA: TGTGCCAGCAGCAAAATGCCCGCTCGAGACGACAGGGACTACGAGCAGTACTTC. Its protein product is CASSKMPARDDRDYEQYF.

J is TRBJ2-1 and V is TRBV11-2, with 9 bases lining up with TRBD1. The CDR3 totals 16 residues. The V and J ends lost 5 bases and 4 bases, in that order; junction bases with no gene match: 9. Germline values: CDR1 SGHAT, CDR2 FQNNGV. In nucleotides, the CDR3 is TGTGCCAGCAGCGTACACAGGGGGCGAAAATACAATGAGCAGTTCTTC. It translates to CASSVHRGRKYNEQFF.

CDR3 residues: CASTYRAGYRETQYF. The CDR3 DNA reads as TGTGCCAGCACCTACCGGGCGGGTTACCGGGAGACCCAGTACTTC. The V and J genes are TRBV6-5 and TRBJ2-5; a weak D match, TRBD2 (5 bases). The germline gives CDR1 MNHEY, CDR2 SVGAGI. V gave up 7 bases and J gave up 5 bases, with 20 bases separating them. The CDR3 totals 15 residues.

The CDR3 DNA is TGTGCCAGCAGTTTATCATTCCCCGGGGGCAATCAGCCCCAGCATTTT. It yields the protein CASSLSFPGGNQPQHF. The chain recombines TRBV27 with TRBJ1-5; D is undetermined. There are 16 residues in the CDR3. The germline V gene encodes CDR1 MNHEY and CDR2 SMNVEV (reference sequence). The V gene lost 0 bases and the J gene lost 2 bases, with 11 bases spanning the gap.

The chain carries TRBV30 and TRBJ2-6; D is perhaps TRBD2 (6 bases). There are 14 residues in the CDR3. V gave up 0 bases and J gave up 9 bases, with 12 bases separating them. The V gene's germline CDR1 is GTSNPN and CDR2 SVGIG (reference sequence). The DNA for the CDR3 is TGTGCCTGGAGTGTCGGAGGGAACTACAACGTCCTGACTTTC. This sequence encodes CAWSVGGNYNVLTF.

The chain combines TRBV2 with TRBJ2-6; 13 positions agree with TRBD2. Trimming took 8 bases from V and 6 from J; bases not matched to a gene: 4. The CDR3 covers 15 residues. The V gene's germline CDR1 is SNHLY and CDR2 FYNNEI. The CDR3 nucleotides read TGTGCCAGCCGGACTAGCGGGAGACTGGCCAACGTCCTGACTTTC. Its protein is CASRTSGRLANVLTF.

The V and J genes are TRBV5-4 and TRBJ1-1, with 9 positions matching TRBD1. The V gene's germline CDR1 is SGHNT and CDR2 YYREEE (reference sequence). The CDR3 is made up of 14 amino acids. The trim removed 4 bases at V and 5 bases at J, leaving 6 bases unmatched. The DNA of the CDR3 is TGTGCCAGCAGCCTGGGACAGGGTACTACTGAAGCTTTCTTT. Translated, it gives CASSLGQGTTEAFF. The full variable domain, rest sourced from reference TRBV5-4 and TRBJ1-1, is ETGVTQSPTHLIKTRGQQVTLRCSSQSGHNTVSWYQQALGQGPQFIFQYYREEENGRGNFPPRFSGLQFPNYSSELNVNALELDDSALYLCASSLGQGTTEAFFGQGTRLTVV.

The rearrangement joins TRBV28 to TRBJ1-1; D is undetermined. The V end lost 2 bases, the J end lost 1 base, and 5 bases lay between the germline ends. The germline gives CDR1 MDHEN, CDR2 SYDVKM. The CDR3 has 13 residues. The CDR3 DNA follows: TGTGCCAGCAGTTTAATTCAGAACACTGAAGCTTTCTTT. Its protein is CASSLIQNTEAFF.

In DNA, the CDR3 is TGTGCCAGCGGCAAAACAGGGAACTATGGCTACACCTTC. This gives the protein CASGKTGNYGYTF. This chain joins TRBV11-2 and TRBJ1-2, with D possibly being TRBD1 (6 bases). The ends were cut back, 8 bases at V and 2 bases at J, with 12 bases in the middle. In germline, CDR1 is SGHAT, CDR2 FQNNGV. The CDR3 has 13 amino acids.

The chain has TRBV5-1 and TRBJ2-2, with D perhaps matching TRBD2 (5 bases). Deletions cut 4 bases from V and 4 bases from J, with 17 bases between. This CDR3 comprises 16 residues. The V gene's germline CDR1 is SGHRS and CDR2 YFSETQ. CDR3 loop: CASSPASGRGTGELFF. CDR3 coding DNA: TGCGCCAGCAGCCCAGCCTCCGGTCGGGGCACCGGGGAGCTGTTTTTT.

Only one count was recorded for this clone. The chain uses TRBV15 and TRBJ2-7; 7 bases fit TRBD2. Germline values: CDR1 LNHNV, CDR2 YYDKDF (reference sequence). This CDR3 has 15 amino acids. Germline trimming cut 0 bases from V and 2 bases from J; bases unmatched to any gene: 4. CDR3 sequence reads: CATSREAGLPYEQYF. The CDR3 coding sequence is TGTGCCACCAGCAGAGAAGCGGGACTACCCTACGAGCAGTACTTC.

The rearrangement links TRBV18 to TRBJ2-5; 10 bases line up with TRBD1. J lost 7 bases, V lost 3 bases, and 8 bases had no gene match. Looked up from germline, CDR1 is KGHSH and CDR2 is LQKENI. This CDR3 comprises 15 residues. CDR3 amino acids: CASSPGTGVFGTQYF. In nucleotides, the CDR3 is TGTGCCAGCTCACCCGGGACAGGGGTCTTTGGGACCCAGTACTTC.

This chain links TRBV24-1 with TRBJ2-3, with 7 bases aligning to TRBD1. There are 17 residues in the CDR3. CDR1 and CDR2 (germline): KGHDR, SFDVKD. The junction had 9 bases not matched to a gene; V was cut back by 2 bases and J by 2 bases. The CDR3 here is CATSDWTGPGVTDTQYF. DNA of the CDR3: TGTGCCACCAGTGATTGGACAGGTCCTGGGGTCACAGATACGCAGTATTTT.

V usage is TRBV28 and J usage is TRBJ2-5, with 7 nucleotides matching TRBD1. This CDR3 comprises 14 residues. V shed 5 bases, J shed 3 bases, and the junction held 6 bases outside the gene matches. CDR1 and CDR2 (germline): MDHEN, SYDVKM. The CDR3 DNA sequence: TGTGCCAGCAGTCCCTCGGGACAGAAAGAGACCCAGTACTTC. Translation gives CASSPSGQKETQYF. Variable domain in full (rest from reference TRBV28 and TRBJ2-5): DVKVTQSSRYLVKRTGEKVFLECVQDMDHENMFWYRQDPGLGLRLIYFSYDVKMKEKGDIPEGYSVSREKKERFSLILESASTNQTSMYLCASSPSGQKETQYFGPGTRLLVL.

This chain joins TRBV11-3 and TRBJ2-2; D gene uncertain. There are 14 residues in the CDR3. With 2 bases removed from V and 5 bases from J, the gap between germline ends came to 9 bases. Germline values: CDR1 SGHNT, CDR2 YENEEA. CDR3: CASSLSTGTGELFF. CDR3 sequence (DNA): TGTGCCAGCAGCTTATCTACGGGTACCGGGGAGCTGTTTTTT.

This chain's CDR3 is CASKSTGNRNQPQHF. The CDR3 nucleotides are TGTGCCAGCAAATCGACAGGGAATAGGAATCAGCCCCAGCATTTT. The rearrangement uses TRBV6-5 and TRBJ1-5; TRBD1 aligns across 7 bases. The CDR3 length is 15 residues. Germline CDR1 reads MNHEY; CDR2 reads SVGAGI. J was trimmed by 4 bases and V by 7 bases; bases with no gene match: 10.